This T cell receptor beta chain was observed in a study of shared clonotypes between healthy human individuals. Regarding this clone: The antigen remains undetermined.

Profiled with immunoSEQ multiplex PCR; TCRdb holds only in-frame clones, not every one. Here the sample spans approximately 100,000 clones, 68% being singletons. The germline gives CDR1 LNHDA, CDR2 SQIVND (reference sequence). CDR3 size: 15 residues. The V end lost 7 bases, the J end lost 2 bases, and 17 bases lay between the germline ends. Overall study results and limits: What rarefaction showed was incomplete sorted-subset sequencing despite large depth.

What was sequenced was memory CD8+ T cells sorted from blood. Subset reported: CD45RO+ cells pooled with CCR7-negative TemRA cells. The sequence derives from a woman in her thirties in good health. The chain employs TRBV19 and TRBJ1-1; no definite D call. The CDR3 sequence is CASKVGQVVNTEAFF. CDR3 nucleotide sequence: TGTGCCAGTAAGGTAGGTCAGGTGGTAAACACTGAAGCTTTCTTT.